These 3 T cell receptor beta chains share one sample of origin, sequenced in a study of T-cell reconstitution after alpha-beta-depleted transplantation in children. These receptors have no identified antigens. Unique molecular identifiers were used in preparing the TCRbeta library. MiXCR, applied by TCRdb to the PCR reads, yields one record per CDR3 protein. The table has about 300,000 distinct CDR3 sequences, over 7.5% seen once. The study, taken as a whole, reports: Hyperexpanded clones declined; after one year, newly produced T cells mostly supplied diversity.

The input for sequencing was peripheral blood, taken 360 days after TCRalphabeta/CD19-depleted stem cell transplant. These TCRs come from a female patient under 10 years old who had a stem cell transplant for Fanconi anemia, so the T cells may come from the graft donor.

This clonotype was seen ten or more times. V and J are TRBV6-2 or TRBV6-3 and TRBJ2-1; the D gene could be TRBD1 or TRBD2 (5 bases each). V was pared by 4 bases and J by 0 bases, with 7 bases between. Germline loops: CDR1 MNHEY, CDR2 SVGEGT. The CDR3 spans 14 residues. The CDR3 protein is CASSSGTSYNEQFF. The CDR3 region has the DNA TGTGCCAGCAGTTCAGGGACCTCCTACAATGAGCAGTTCTTC.

This clonotype was observed many times. This chain links TRBV9 with TRBJ2-5; 7 bases match TRBD2. CDR1 and CDR2 from the germline V gene are SGDLS and YYNGEE. The J segment lost 0 bases and the V segment lost 3 bases, leaving 11 bases of the junction unmatched. CDR3 length equals 17 residues. This CDR3 is CASSAESGDWYQETQYF. The CDR3 coding sequence is TGTGCCAGCAGCGCGGAAAGCGGGGACTGGTACCAAGAGACCCAGTACTTC.

This clonotype was seen ten or more times. The CDR3 region is CASGGTGEGYEQYF. The CDR3 nucleotides read TGTGCCAGCGGGGGGACAGGGGAGGGCTACGAGCAGTACTTC. The rearrangement uses TRBV12-3 or TRBV12-4 and TRBJ2-7; 10 nucleotides match TRBD1. CDR3 length equals 14 residues. The J segment lost 3 bases and the V segment lost 8 bases, leaving 7 bases of the junction unmatched.